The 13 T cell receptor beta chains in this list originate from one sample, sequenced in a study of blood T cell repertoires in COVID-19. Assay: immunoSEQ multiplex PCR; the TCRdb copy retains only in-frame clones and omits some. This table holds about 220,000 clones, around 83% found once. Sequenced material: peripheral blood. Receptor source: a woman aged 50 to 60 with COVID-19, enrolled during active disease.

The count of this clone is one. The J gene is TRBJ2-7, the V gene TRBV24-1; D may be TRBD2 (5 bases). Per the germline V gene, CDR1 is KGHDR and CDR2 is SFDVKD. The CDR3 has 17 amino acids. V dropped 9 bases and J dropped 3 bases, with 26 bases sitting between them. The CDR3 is CATYPGSERLLGYEQYV. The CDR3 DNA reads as TGTGCCACCTACCCGGGATCAGAACGGTTATTAGGCTACGAGCAGTACGTC.

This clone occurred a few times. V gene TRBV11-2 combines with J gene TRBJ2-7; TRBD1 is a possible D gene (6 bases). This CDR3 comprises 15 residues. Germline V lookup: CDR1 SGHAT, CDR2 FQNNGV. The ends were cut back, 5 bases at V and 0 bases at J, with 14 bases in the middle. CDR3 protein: CASSGTRNYSYEQYV. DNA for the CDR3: TGTGCCAGCAGCGGGACAAGAAATTACTCCTACGAGCAGTACGTC.

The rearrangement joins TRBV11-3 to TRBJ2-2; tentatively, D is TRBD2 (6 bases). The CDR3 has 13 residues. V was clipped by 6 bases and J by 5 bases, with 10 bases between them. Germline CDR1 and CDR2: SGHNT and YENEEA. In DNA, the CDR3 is TGTGCCAGCAGGTCTAGCGCAACCGGGGAGCTGTTTTTT. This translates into CASRSSATGELFF.

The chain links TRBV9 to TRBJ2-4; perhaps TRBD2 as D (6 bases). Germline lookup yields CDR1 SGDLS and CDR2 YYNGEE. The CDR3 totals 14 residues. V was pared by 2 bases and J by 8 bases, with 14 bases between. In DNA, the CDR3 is TGTGCCAGCAGCGTCCGGGAGAGGGGAGACATTCAGTACTTC. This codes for CASSVRERGDIQYF.

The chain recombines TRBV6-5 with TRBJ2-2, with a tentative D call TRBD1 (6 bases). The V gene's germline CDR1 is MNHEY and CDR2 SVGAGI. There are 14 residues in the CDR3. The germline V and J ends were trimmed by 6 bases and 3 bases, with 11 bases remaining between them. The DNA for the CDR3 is TGTGCCAGCAGAATAAACAGGGACACCGGGGAGCTGTTTTTT. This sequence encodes CASRINRDTGELFF.

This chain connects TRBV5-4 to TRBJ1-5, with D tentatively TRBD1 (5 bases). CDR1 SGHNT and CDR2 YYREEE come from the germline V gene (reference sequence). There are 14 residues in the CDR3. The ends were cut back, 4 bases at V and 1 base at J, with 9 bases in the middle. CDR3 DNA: TGTGCCAGCAGCACCTACAGGAGCAATCAGCCCCAGCATTTT. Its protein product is CASSTYRSNQPQHF. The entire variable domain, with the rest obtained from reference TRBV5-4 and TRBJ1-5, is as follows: ETGVTQSPTHLIKTRGQQVTLRCSSQSGHNTVSWYQQALGQGPQFIFQYYREEENGRGNFPPRFSGLQFPNYSSELNVNALELDDSALYLCASSTYRSNQPQHFGDGTRLSIL.

The CDR3 DNA sequence: TGTGCCAGCAGTTACCGAGCAGGGGGTTACGAGCAGTACTTC. Residues: CASSYRAGGYEQYF. The chain combines TRBV6-5 with TRBJ2-7, with 7 nucleotides matching TRBD1. CDR1 MNHEY and CDR2 SVGAGI come from the germline V gene. Unmatched junction bases numbered 5, after V lost 2 bases and J lost 4 bases. This CDR3 is 14 amino acids long.

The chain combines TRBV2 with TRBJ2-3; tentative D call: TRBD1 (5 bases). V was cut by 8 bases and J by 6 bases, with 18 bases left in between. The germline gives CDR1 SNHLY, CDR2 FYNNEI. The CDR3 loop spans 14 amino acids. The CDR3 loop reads CASLGQLVSDTQYF. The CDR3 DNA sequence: TGTGCCAGCCTGGGGCAGCTAGTATCGGATACGCAGTATTTT.

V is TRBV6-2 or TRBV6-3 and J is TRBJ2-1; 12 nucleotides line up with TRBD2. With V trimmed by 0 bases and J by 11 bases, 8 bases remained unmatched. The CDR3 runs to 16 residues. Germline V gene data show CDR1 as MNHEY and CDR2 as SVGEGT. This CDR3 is CASSYSIWTSGVQQFF. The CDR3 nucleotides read TGTGCCAGCAGTTACTCGATCTGGACTAGCGGGGTTCAGCAGTTCTTC.

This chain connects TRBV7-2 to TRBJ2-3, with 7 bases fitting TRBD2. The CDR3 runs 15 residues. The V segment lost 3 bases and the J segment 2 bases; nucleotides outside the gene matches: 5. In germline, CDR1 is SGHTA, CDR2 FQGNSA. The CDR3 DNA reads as TGTGCCAGCAGCTTCTCAGCGGGGTCCACAGATACGCAGTATTTT. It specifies CASSFSAGSTDTQYF. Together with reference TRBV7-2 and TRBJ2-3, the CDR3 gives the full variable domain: GAGVSQSPSNKVTEKGKDVELRCDPISGHTALYWYRQSLGQGLEFLIYFQGNSAPDKSGLPSDRFSAERTGGSVSTLTIQRTQQEDSAVYLCASSFSAGSTDTQYFGPGTRLTVL.

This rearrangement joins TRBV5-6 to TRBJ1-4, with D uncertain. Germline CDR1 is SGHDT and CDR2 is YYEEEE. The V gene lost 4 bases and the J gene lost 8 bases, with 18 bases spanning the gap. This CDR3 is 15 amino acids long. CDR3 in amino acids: CASSPNAGKEEKLFF. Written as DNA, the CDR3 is TGTGCCAGCAGCCCTAACGCCGGAAAGGAGGAAAAACTGTTTTTT.

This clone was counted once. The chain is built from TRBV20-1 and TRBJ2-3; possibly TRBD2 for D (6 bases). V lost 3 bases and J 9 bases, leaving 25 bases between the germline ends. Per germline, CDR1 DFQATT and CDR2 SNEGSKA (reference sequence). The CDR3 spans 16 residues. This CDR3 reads CSASEGLGSQLLTQYF. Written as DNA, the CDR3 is TGCAGTGCTAGTGAGGGACTGGGGTCCCAACTTCTCACGCAGTATTTT.

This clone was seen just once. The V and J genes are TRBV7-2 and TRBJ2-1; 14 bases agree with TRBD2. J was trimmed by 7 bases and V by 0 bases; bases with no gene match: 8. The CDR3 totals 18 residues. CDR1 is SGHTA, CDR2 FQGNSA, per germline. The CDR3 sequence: CASSLARLAGGTTNEQFF. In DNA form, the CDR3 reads TGTGCCAGCAGCTTAGCCCGACTAGCGGGGGGGACAACGAATGAGCAGTTCTTC.